The subject of this entry is one T cell receptor (beta chain). Per the authors' pipeline: Counts of nucleated cells, estimated from reference gene primer amplification, were obtained. Sequenced by immunoSEQ multiplex PCR; TCRdb stores in-frame clones only, minus some. From that table come the V and J calls and clone size; the DNA was used to work out D and trimming. The data show roughly 480,000 clones, roughly nine tenths seen once. V lost 3 bases to trimming and J lost 6 bases, with 8 bases between them. Germline loops: CDR1 KGHDR, CDR2 SFDVKD. The CDR3 sequence is 13 residues long. This sample was included in a study of blood T cell repertoires in COVID-19. Study-level information: Spain, Italy and the United States supplied samples that represented acute and convalescent COVID-19.

This chain links TRBV24-1 with TRBJ1-5; no firm D call. The receptor was isolated from a man between 18 and 35 years old with COVID-19, enrolled during active disease. The specimen sequenced was peripheral blood. CDR3 loop: CATSDRGSQPQHF. CDR3 DNA: TGTGCCACCAGTGATAGAGGGTCTCAGCCCCAGCATTTT.